These T cell receptor beta chains were read from a single sample in a study of blood T cells in healthy people across ages. TCRdb ran MiXCR on the 5' RACE reads and lists one entry per CDR3 protein. The repertoire holds 550,000 to 650,000 distinct CDR3 sequences, with about 30% as singletons. Sequencing used blood. These receptors were taken from a woman of 80 years or more in good health. Both conserved end residues are part of each CDR3. The D gene is left open where the match is weak. Clone sizes are given selectively: once, few, many, or a class where the clone is expanded.

J,V,size,D,CDR3,DNA
TRBJ2-5,TRBV7-3,many,TRBD2,CASSQIGGYQETQYF,TGTGCCAGCAGCCAAATCGGGGGGTACCAAGAGACCCAGTACTTC
TRBJ2-1,TRBV9,few,NA,CASSVAQGGAYNEQFF,TGTGCCAGCAGCGTCGCACAGGGGGGGGCCTACAATGAGCAGTTCTTC
TRBJ2-3,TRBV11-3,many,NA,CASSPNRDTQYF,TGTGCCAGCAGCCCCAACAGAGATACGCAGTATTTT
TRBJ2-2,TRBV20-1,NA,TRBD2,CSARDESRLAGGNTGELFF,TGCAGTGCTAGAGACGAAAGTCGACTAGCGGGAGGAAACACCGGGGAGCTGTTTTTT
TRBJ2-3,TRBV20-1,NA,NA,CSALVDARYF,TGCAGTGCCCTAGTAGATGCGCGGTATTTT
TRBJ2-4,TRBV10-3,NA,NA,CAISGGASIQYF,TGTGCCATCAGTGGAGGTGCGAGCATTCAGTACTTC
TRBJ1-2,TRBV6-5,NA,NA,CASSYSGGMDYGYTF,TGTGCCAGCAGTTACTCCGGGGGAATGGACTATGGCTACACCTTC
TRBJ1-2,TRBV28,many,TRBD1,CASSSGTGRDAGYTF,TGTGCCAGCAGTTCCGGGACAGGGAGAGACGCTGGCTACACCTTC
TRBJ1-2,TRBV18,NA,NA,CASSPTEANYGYTF,TGTGCCAGCTCACCTACGGAAGCTAACTATGGCTACACCTTC
TRBJ1-2,TRBV5-1,many,NA,CASSPDEWNYGYTF,TGCGCCAGCAGCCCGGACGAGTGGAACTATGGCTACACCTTC
TRBJ1-5,TRBV6-2/TRBV6-3,NA,NA,CASSLASTGQPQHF,TGTGCCAGCAGTCTGGCATCGACCGGTCAGCCCCAGCATTTT
TRBJ1-1,TRBV3-1,NA,NA,CASTLGRGKTEAFF,TGTGCCAGCACCCTAGGACGGGGAAAAACTGAAGCTTTCTTT
TRBJ2-2,TRBV5-4,NA,NA,CASSLVGLNTGELFF,TGTGCCAGCAGCTTGGTAGGACTGAACACCGGGGAGCTGTTTTTT
TRBJ2-1,TRBV9,NA,NA,CASTTGTLSYNEQFF,TGTGCCAGCACCACCGGGACGCTCTCCTACAATGAGCAGTTCTTC
TRBJ2-5,TRBV7-8,many,NA,CASSPLAQASREQYF,TGTGCCAGCAGCCCCCTAGCGCAGGCCTCTCGAGAGCAGTACTTC
TRBJ1-4,TRBV4-1,many,NA,CASSQVAGANEKLFF,TGCGCCAGCAGCCAAGTTGCAGGGGCTAATGAAAAACTGTTTTTT
TRBJ1-5,TRBV5-5,many,NA,CASSFEVGGGRSNQPQHF,TGTGCCAGCAGCTTCGAGGTCGGGGGGGGCAGGAGCAATCAGCCCCAGCATTTT
TRBJ2-7,TRBV5-1,NA,NA,CASRVDSSSSYEQYF,TGCGCCAGCAGGGTTGACAGCTCGAGCTCCTACGAGCAGTACTTC
TRBJ1-6,TRBV6-1,NA,NA,CASSARGRNNSPLHF,TGTGCCAGCAGTGCCCGGGGCAGGAATAATTCACCCCTCCACTTT
TRBJ2-7,TRBV5-1,many,NA,CASSDRNWEQYF,TGCGCCAGCAGCGATCGAAATTGGGAGCAGTACTTC
TRBJ1-1,TRBV4-2,many,NA,CASSQVRTSNTEAFF,TGTGCCAGCAGCCAAGTCCGGACCTCGAACACTGAAGCTTTCTTT
TRBJ1-5,TRBV6-6,NA,TRBD1,CASRAGGANQPQHF,TGTGCCAGCAGGGCAGGGGGGGCCAATCAGCCCCAGCATTTT
TRBJ1-2,TRBV27,NA,NA,CASHPTGRSGYTF,TGTGCCAGCCATCCCACAGGGAGGAGTGGCTACACCTTC
TRBJ2-3,TRBV7-2,many,NA,CASSPLGGSTDTQYF,TGTGCCAGCAGCCCGCTAGGAGGGAGCACAGATACGCAGTATTTT
TRBJ2-1,TRBV20-1,NA,TRBD2,CSAPATSGGFYNEQFF,TGCAGTGCTCCAGCGACTAGCGGGGGCTTCTACAATGAGCAGTTCTTC
TRBJ2-7,TRBV20-1,few,TRBD1,CSASDQLGGQGRREQYF,TGCAGTGCTTCAGATCAGTTAGGGGGACAGGGACGACGCGAGCAGTACTTC
TRBJ2-7,TRBV28,NA,TRBD1,CAAQLGTVYEQYF,TGTGCCGCGCAACTCGGGACAGTCTACGAGCAGTACTTC
TRBJ2-2,TRBV7-6,NA,NA,CASSLFTVTGELFF,TGTGCCAGCAGCTTATTCACGGTTACCGGGGAGCTGTTTTTT
TRBJ1-2,TRBV5-1,few,TRBD1,CASSPGQQVYGYTF,TGCGCCAGCAGCCCGGGACAGCAAGTCTATGGCTACACCTTC
TRBJ1-1,TRBV30,few,NA,CAWSGRRSTEAFF,TGTGCCTGGAGTGGAAGAAGAAGCACTGAAGCTTTCTTT
TRBJ2-1,TRBV3-1,few,NA,CASSQDATRDNEQFF,TGTGCCAGCAGCCAAGATGCGACCAGGGACAATGAGCAGTTCTTC
TRBJ1-5,TRBV10-2,many,NA,CASREQGFWPQHF,TGCGCCAGCAGAGAACAGGGATTTTGGCCCCAGCATTTT
TRBJ1-3,TRBV9,few,NA,CASSVGDRVSGNTIYF,TGTGCCAGCAGCGTCGGGGATAGGGTCTCTGGAAACACCATATATTTT
TRBJ2-7,TRBV14,NA,NA,CASSHRTEGGYNEQYF,TGTGCCAGCAGCCACCGGACAGAGGGAGGCTACAATGAGCAGTACTTC
TRBJ2-3,TRBV30,few,NA,CASRAFSSTDTQYF,TGTGCCTCGAGAGCTTTTTCTAGCACAGATACGCAGTATTTT
TRBJ1-1,TRBV9,few,NA,CASSVVSPGAEAFF,TGTGCCAGCAGCGTAGTCTCTCCCGGAGCTGAAGCTTTCTTT
TRBJ2-5,TRBV6-2/TRBV6-3,many,NA,CASSYSWGSQETQYF,TGTGCCAGCAGTTACTCGTGGGGCTCCCAAGAGACCCAGTACTTC
TRBJ1-1,TRBV25-1,many,NA,CASSDRLHRAFF,TGTGCCAGCAGTGACCGTCTGCACCGAGCTTTCTTT
TRBJ1-6,TRBV11-2,many,NA,CASSEHLGNSPLHF,TGTGCCAGCAGCGAACACCTAGGGAATTCACCCCTCCACTTT
TRBJ2-1,TRBV6-2/TRBV6-3,NA,TRBD1,CASSPQGYNEQFF,TGTGCCAGCAGTCCACAGGGGTACAATGAGCAGTTCTTC
TRBJ2-4,TRBV11-2,many,NA,CASSLVRNIQYF,TGTGCCAGCAGCTTAGTCAGAAACATTCAGTACTTC
TRBJ1-2,TRBV20-1,NA,NA,CSARNPTGFDGYTF,TGCAGTGCTAGAAACCCTACAGGGTTCGATGGCTACACCTTC
TRBJ1-5,TRBV6-5,few,NA,CASSYSRDGGQPQHF,TGTGCCAGCAGTTACAGCCGGGACGGAGGTCAGCCCCAGCATTTT
TRBJ2-3,TRBV7-2,NA,TRBD2,CASSLDGRGALDTQYF,TGTGCCAGCAGCTTAGATGGGCGGGGGGCCTTGGATACGCAGTATTTT
TRBJ1-1,TRBV7-9,NA,NA,CASSYRGGLAFF,TGTGCCAGCAGCTACCGAGGGGGGTTAGCTTTCTTT
TRBJ2-2,TRBV3-1,NA,TRBD1,CASSPRQGFGTGELFF,TGTGCCAGCAGCCCTCGACAGGGTTTTGGGACCGGGGAGCTGTTTTTT
TRBJ1-5,TRBV18,NA,NA,CASSPSKTSQPQHF,TGTGCCAGCTCACCTTCGAAGACCTCCCAGCCCCAGCATTTT
TRBJ1-3,TRBV5-1,NA,NA,CASSLEPRVSGNTIYF,TGCGCCAGCAGCTTGGAGCCGCGCGTCTCTGGAAACACCATATATTTT
TRBJ1-1,TRBV20-1,NA,NA,CSATPAVVNTEAFF,TGCAGTGCTACCCCCGCTGTTGTGAACACTGAAGCTTTCTTT
TRBJ1-2,TRBV7-9,few,TRBD1,CASSSLTGGAFYGYTF,TGTGCCAGCAGCTCACTGACAGGGGGCGCGTTCTATGGCTACACCTTC